This T cell receptor beta chain originates from a study of identical twins. Germline V gene lookup returns CDR1 SQVTM and CDR2 ANQGSEA. V shed 3 bases and J shed 3 bases, with 12 bases lying between them. CDR3 size: 14 residues. Findings and limits, study-wide: Memory repertoires lacked the insertion deficit that abundant cord blood beta clonotypes showed. Less excess twin sharing appeared in beta out-of-frame sequences.

In every case, the donor was a healthy Caucasian. This clonotype was seen more than once but under ten times. Its target is unknown. TCRdb re-called the 5' RACE reads with MiXCR, one entry per CDR3 protein. There are about 480,000 distinct CDR3 sequences in the sample; more than 13% occur only once, and about 0.53% lies in the top ten. This sample also belongs to another study, concerning yellow fever vaccine responses in identical twins.

Sample: CD4+ T cells sorted from blood. This TCR was recovered from a woman younger than 30 in good health. The genes are TRBV29-1 and TRBJ2-1; D may be TRBD1 (6 bases). The CDR3 DNA sequence: TGCAGCGTTGATAGCAGGGGTAGCTACAATGAGCAGTTCTTC. Residues: CSVDSRGSYNEQFF.